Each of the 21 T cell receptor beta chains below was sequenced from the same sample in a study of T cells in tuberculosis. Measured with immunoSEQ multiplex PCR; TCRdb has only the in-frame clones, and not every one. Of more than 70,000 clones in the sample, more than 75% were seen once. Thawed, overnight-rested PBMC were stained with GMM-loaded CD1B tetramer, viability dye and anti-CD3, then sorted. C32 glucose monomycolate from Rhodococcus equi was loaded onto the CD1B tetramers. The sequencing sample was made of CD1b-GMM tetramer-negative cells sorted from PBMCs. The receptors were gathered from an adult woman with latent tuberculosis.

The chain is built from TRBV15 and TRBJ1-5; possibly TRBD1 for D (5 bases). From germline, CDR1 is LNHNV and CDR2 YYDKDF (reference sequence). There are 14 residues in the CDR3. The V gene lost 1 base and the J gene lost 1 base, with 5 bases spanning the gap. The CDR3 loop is CATSRAGSNQPQHF. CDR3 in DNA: TGTGCCACCAGCAGAGCAGGGAGCAATCAGCCCCAGCATTTT.

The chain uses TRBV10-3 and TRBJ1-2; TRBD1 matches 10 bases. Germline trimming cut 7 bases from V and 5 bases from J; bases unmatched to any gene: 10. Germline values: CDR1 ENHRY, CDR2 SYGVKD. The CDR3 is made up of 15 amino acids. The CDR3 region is CAITSRTGGRYGYTF. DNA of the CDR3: TGTGCCATCACTTCAAGGACAGGGGGTCGGTATGGCTACACCTTC.

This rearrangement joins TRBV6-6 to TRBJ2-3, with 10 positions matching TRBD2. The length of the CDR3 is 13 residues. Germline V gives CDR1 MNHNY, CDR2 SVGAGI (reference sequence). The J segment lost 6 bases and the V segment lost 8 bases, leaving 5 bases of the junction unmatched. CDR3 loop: CASSGSGRDTQYF. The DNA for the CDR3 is TGTGCCAGCTCCGGTAGCGGGAGGGATACGCAGTATTTT.

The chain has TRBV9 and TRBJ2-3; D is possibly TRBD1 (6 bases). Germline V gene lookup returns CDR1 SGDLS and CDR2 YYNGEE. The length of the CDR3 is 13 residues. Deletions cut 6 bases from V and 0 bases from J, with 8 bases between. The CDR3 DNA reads TGTGCCAGCAAGGGGGAGAGCACAGATACGCAGTATTTT. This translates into CASKGESTDTQYF.

Here the CDR3 DNA reads TGTGCCTGGAGTGTAAGCGGCTACGAGCAGTACTTC. Translated: CAWSVSGYEQYF. The V gene is TRBV30, the J gene TRBJ2-7, with a possible D match to TRBD2 (5 bases). The germline CDR1 and CDR2 sequences are GTSNPN and SVGIG (reference sequence). Trimming removed 0 bases from V and 3 bases from J, with 6 bases in between. The CDR3 runs 12 residues.

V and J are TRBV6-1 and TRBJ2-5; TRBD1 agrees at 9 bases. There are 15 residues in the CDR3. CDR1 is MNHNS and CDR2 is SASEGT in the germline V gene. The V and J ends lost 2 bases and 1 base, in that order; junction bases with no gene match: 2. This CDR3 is CASSEWTGVQETQYF. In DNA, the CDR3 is TGTGCCAGCAGTGAATGGACAGGGGTCCAAGAGACCCAGTACTTC.

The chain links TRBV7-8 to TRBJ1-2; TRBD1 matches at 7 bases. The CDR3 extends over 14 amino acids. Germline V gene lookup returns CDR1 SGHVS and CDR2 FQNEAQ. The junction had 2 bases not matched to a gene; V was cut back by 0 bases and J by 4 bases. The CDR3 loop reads CASSLAGTAYGYTF. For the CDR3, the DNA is TGTGCCAGCAGCTTAGCGGGGACAGCCTATGGCTACACCTTC.

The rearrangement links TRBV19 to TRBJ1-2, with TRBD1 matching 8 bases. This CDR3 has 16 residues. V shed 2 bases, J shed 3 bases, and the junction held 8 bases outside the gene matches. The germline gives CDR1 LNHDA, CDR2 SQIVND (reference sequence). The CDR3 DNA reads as TGTGCCAGTAGTATACGGGCAGGGGGCCTAGACTATGGCTACACCTTC. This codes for CASSIRAGGLDYGYTF. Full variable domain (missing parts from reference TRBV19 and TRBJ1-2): DGGITQSPKYLFRKEGQNVTLSCEQNLNHDAMYWYRQDPGQGLRLIYYSQIVNDFQKGDIAEGYSVSREKKESFPLTVTSAQKNPTAFYLCASSIRAGGLDYGYTFGSGTRLTVV.

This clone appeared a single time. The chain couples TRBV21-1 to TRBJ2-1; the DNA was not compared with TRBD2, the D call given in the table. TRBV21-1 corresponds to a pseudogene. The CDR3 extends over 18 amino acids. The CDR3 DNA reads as TGTGCCAGCAGCAAAGAGGAGGGACTAGCGGGGTCCTACAATGAGCAGTTCTTC. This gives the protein CASSKEEGLAGSYNEQFF.

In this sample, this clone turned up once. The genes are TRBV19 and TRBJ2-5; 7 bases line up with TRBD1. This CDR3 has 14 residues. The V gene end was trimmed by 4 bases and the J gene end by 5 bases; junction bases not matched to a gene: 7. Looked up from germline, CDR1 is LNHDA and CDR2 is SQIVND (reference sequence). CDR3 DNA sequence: TGTGCCAGTAGTACTCAGACAGGGTTGGAGACCCAGTACTTC. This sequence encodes CASSTQTGLETQYF.

DNA for the CDR3: TGTGCCTGGAGTGAAGGACAGGGGCTAAATTCACCCCTCCACTTT. Its protein is CAWSEGQGLNSPLHF. V and J are TRBV30 and TRBJ1-6, with 9 nucleotides matching TRBD1. In germline, CDR1 is GTSNPN, CDR2 SVGIG (reference sequence). There are 15 residues in the CDR3. Trimming cost V 1 base and J 7 bases; bases outside gene matches: 5.

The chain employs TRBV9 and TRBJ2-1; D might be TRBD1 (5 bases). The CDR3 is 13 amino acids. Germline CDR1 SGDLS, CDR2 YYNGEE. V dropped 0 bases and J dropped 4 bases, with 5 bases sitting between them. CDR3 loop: CASSVGTYNEQFF. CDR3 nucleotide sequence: TGTGCCAGCAGCGTAGGGACATACAATGAGCAGTTCTTC.

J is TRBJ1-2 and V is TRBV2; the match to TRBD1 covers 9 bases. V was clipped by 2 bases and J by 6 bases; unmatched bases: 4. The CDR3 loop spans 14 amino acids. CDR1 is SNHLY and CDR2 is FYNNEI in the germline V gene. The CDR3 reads CASSENRGRNGYTF. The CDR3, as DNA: TGTGCCAGCAGTGAAAACAGGGGGCGAAATGGCTACACCTTC.

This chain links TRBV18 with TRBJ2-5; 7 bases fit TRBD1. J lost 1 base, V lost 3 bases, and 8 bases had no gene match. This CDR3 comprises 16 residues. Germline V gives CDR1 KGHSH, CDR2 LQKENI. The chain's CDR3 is CASSPPKTGLQETQYF. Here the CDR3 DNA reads TGTGCCAGCTCACCCCCAAAGACAGGGCTCCAAGAGACCCAGTACTTC.

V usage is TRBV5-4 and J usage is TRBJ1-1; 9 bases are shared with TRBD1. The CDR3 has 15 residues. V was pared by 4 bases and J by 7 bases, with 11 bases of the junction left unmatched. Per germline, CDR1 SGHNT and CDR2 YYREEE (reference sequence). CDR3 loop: CASSPLQGALGEAFF. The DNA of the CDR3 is TGTGCCAGCAGCCCGTTACAGGGGGCGCTTGGTGAAGCTTTCTTT. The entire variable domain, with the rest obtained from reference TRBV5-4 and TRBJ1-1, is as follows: ETGVTQSPTHLIKTRGQQVTLRCSSQSGHNTVSWYQQALGQGPQFIFQYYREEENGRGNFPPRFSGLQFPNYSSELNVNALELDDSALYLCASSPLQGALGEAFFGQGTRLTVV.

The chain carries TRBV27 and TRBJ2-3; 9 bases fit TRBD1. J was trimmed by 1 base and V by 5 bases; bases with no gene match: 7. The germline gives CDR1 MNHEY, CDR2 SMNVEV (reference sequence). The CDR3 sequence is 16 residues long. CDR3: CASSTTGTGRTDTQYF. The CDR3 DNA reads TGTGCCAGCAGTACTACCGGGACAGGGCGCACAGATACGCAGTATTTT.

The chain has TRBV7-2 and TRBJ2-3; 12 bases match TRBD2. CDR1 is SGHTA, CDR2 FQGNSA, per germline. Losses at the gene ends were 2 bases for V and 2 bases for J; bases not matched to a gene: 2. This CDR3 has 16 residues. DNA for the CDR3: TGTGCCAGCAGCTTACTAGCGGGGGGGGTCACAGATACGCAGTATTTT. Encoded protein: CASSLLAGGVTDTQYF.

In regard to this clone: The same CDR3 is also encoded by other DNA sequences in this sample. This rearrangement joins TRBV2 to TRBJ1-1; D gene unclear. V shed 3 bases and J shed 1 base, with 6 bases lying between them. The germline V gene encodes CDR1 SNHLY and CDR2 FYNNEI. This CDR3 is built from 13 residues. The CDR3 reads CASSDRENTEAFF. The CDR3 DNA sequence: TGTGCCAGCAGTGACCGGGAGAACACTGAAGCTTTCTTT.

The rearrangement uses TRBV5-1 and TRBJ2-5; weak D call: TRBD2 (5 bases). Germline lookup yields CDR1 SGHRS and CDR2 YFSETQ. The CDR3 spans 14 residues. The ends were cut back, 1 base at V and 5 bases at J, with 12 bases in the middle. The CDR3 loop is CASSLSTGVETQYF. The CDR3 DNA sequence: TGCGCCAGCAGCTTGTCTACCGGGGTTGAGACCCAGTACTTC.

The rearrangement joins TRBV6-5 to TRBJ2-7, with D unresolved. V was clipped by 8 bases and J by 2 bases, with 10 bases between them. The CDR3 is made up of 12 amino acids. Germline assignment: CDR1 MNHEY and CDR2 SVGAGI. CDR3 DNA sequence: TGTGCCAGCCAGACTTCGGCCTACGAGCAGTACTTC. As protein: CASQTSAYEQYF.

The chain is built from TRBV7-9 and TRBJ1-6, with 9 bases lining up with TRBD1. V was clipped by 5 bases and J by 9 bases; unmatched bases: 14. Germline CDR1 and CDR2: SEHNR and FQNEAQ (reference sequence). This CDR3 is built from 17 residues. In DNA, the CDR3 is TGTGCCAGCAGCAAGGGACAGGGAACATCATTAATTTCACCCCTCCACTTT. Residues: CASSKGQGTSLISPLHF.